Shown below are 22 T cell receptor beta chains from a single sample sequenced in a study of blood T cells in healthy people across ages. Sample-barcoded 5' priming and a J-beta primer mix drove a second PCR of 7 to 11 cycles. TCRdb passed the 5' RACE reads through MiXCR, listing each CDR3 protein once. The repertoire holds fewer than 2 million distinct CDR3 sequences, with 39% as singletons. The material sequenced was blood. Every receptor here comes from a human donor in good health.

The chain couples TRBV7-2 to TRBJ2-7, with TRBD2 matching 8 bases. CDR3 length: 15 residues. The ends lost 4 bases at V and 4 bases at J; junction bases unmatched: 9. Germline-derived CDR1 and CDR2 are SGHTA and FQGNSA. CDR3 nucleotides: TGTGCCAGCAGCTCAGGACGGGGGGGCGGGTACGAGCAGTACTTC. The encoded protein is CASSSGRGGGYEQYF.

A few counts support this clonotype. This chain connects TRBV29-1 to TRBJ2-1; D is possibly TRBD2 (6 bases). Germline-derived CDR1 and CDR2 are SQVTM and ANQGSEA. This CDR3 is 15 amino acids long. V was pared by 0 bases and J by 7 bases, with 16 bases between. Here the CDR3 reads CSVEDLVRGRNEQFF. The CDR3 coding sequence is TGCAGCGTTGAAGATCTTGTCCGGGGGAGAAATGAGCAGTTCTTC.

The CDR3 loop reads CASSHSGLAGGILYNEQFF. In DNA, the CDR3 is TGTGCCAGCAGCCACAGCGGACTAGCGGGGGGGATACTATACAATGAGCAGTTCTTC. The J gene is TRBJ2-1, the V gene TRBV3-1, with 15 bases fitting TRBD2. This CDR3 has 19 amino acids. The V and J ends lost 3 bases and 4 bases, in that order; junction bases with no gene match: 10. Per germline, CDR1 LGHDT and CDR2 YNNKEL (reference sequence).

This clonotype appeared once. This chain joins TRBV13 and TRBJ2-1, with 8 bases lining up with TRBD1. J lost 3 bases, V lost 5 bases, and 6 bases had no gene match. The germline V gene encodes CDR1 PRHDT and CDR2 FYEKMQ (reference sequence). The CDR3 runs to 15 residues. The CDR3 DNA is TGTGCCAGCAGCGACGGGACAGGTATCTACAATGAGCAGTTCTTC. Translation gives CASSDGTGIYNEQFF.

This clonotype was counted many times. The genes are TRBV28 and TRBJ2-7, with 7 bases lining up with TRBD2. Germline V gene sequence: CDR1 MDHEN, CDR2 SYDVKM. The CDR3 consists of 13 residues. Unmatched junction bases numbered 7, after V lost 6 bases and J lost 5 bases. As DNA, the CDR3 is TGTGCCAGCAGCTTAGCGGGTTTGGACGAGCAGTACTTC. Translating it yields CASSLAGLDEQYF.

This clonotype occurred a few times. The V gene is TRBV29-1, the J gene TRBJ2-7; possibly TRBD1 for D (6 bases). Germline V gives CDR1 SQVTM, CDR2 ANQGSEA. Trimming left V 4 bases short and J 3 bases short, with 13 bases between. This CDR3 has 13 amino acids. The CDR3 region has the DNA TGCAGCGTTGGGACAGAACCGTTCTACGAGCAGTACTTC. Amino acids: CSVGTEPFYEQYF.

As concerns this clonotype: The germline gene is not matched at one end of the junction; a read error may be the cause. The chain employs TRBV27 and TRBJ2-5; maybe TRBD2 (6 bases). Germline CDR1 MNHEY, CDR2 SMNVEV (reference sequence). CDR3 length: 13 amino acids. CDR3 DNA sequence: TGTACCAGCAGTTCTTCCCGGGGGGAGACCCAGTACTTC. Amino acid sequence: CTSSSSRGETQYF.

The V gene is TRBV7-8, the J gene TRBJ1-1; 8 nucleotides agree with TRBD1. Germline V gene lookup returns CDR1 SGHVS and CDR2 FQNEAQ. V dropped 9 bases and J dropped 6; count of bases not matched to a gene: 6. This CDR3 is built from 12 residues. The CDR3 is CASTRQGPEAFF. The CDR3 nucleotides are TGTGCCAGTACTAGACAGGGGCCTGAAGCTTTCTTT.

This clonotype was counted a few times. The chain joins TRBV5-1 to TRBJ2-4, with D maybe TRBD2 (5 bases). Trimming left V 0 bases short and J 6 bases short, with 19 bases between. The CDR3 contains 17 residues. CDR1 SGHRS and CDR2 YFSETQ come from the germline V gene. CDR3 sequence: CASSLAILRARGNIQYF. Here the CDR3 DNA reads TGCGCCAGCAGCTTGGCCATTTTACGGGCTCGGGGAAACATTCAGTACTTC. Supplemented by reference TRBV5-1 and TRBJ2-4, the full variable domain reads KAGVTQTPRYLIKTRGQQVTLSCSPISGHRSVSWYQQTPGQGLQFLFEYFSETQRNKGNFPGRFSGRQFSNSRSEMNVSTLELGDSALYLCASSLAILRARGNIQYFGAGTRLSVL.

This chain uses TRBV20-1 with TRBJ2-7; 13 bases fit TRBD2. V was clipped by 3 bases and J by 9 bases; unmatched bases: 8. CDR3 length: 14 residues. From germline, CDR1 is DFQATT and CDR2 SNEGSKA (reference sequence). This chain's CDR3 is CSARDGTSGVLQYF. CDR3 DNA sequence: TGCAGTGCTAGGGATGGGACTAGCGGGGTGTTGCAGTACTTC.

The chain employs TRBV27 and TRBJ2-3, with 8 bases matching TRBD2. Germline V lookup: CDR1 MNHEY, CDR2 SMNVEV (reference sequence). The CDR3 loop spans 15 amino acids. With V trimmed by 4 bases and J by 6 bases, 9 bases remained unmatched. For the CDR3, the DNA is TGTGCCAGCAGTTCTCTCGTCGGGGGGGAGGATACGCAGTATTTT. Its protein product is CASSSLVGGEDTQYF.

The chain carries TRBV24-1 and TRBJ2-7, with D possibly matching TRBD1 (5 bases). This CDR3 has 15 residues. Between the trimmed V and J ends, which lost 3 bases and 1 base, there was a span of 12 bases. CDR1 KGHDR and CDR2 SFDVKD come from the germline V gene. The CDR3 is CATSDAGRVSYEQYF. CDR3 in DNA: TGTGCCACCAGTGATGCCGGCAGGGTGTCCTACGAGCAGTACTTC.

The chain is built from TRBV20-1 and TRBJ2-4, with D tentatively TRBD1 or TRBD2 (6 bases each). The germline V and J ends were trimmed by 0 bases and 13 bases, with 25 bases remaining between them. Germline CDR1 DFQATT, CDR2 SNEGSKA (reference sequence). CDR3 size: 16 residues. In DNA form, the CDR3 reads TGCAGTGCTAGAGATCTGGGGAGGACAGTAAACAATGAGCAGTACTTC. It yields the protein CSARDLGRTVNNEQYF.

This sequence joins TRBV15 and TRBJ2-7; 7 bases are a match to TRBD2. The CDR3 runs to 15 residues. Germline V gene lookup returns CDR1 LNHNV and CDR2 YYDKDF (reference sequence). After removal of 5 bases from V and 4 bases from J, the junction contained 11 bases not matched to a gene. The DNA of the CDR3 is TGTGCCACCAGCGAATCCCGGGCCGGGGGGTACGAGCAGTACTTC. Translated: CATSESRAGGYEQYF.

The chain recombines TRBV11-2 with TRBJ1-2; 9 bases align to TRBD1. The CDR3 runs to 13 residues. Germline CDR1 reads SGHAT; CDR2 reads FQNNGV. After removal of 5 bases from V and 8 bases from J, the junction contained 6 bases not matched to a gene. The CDR3 protein is CASSHRGLGGYTF. The CDR3 nucleotides are TGTGCCAGCAGCCACAGGGGGCTAGGAGGCTACACCTTC.

The V gene is TRBV6-6, the J gene TRBJ1-1; 8 bases line up with TRBD1. Trimming removed 10 bases from V and 0 bases from J; junction bases left unmatched: 4. The V gene's germline CDR1 is MNHNY and CDR2 SVGAGI (reference sequence). The CDR3 is 13 amino acids. The DNA of the CDR3 is TGTGCCATCGGGACAGGATTGAACACTGAAGCTTTCTTT. Protein product: CAIGTGLNTEAFF.

The sample holds a few counts of this clonotype. V gene TRBV7-9 combines with J gene TRBJ1-1, with D tentatively TRBD1 (5 bases). The CDR3 loop spans 14 amino acids. Looked up from germline, CDR1 is SEHNR and CDR2 is FQNEAQ (reference sequence). V lost 4 bases and J lost 3, with 12 bases in between. The CDR3 sequence is CASSSPGGYTEAFF. CDR3 bases: TGTGCCAGCAGCTCCCCCGGGGGTTACACTGAAGCTTTCTTT.

This clonotype was seen more than once but under ten times. The genes are TRBV20-1 and TRBJ1-4, with unresolved D. The germline gives CDR1 DFQATT, CDR2 SNEGSKA (reference sequence). V lost 3 bases to trimming and J lost 2 bases, with 4 bases between them. The CDR3 is 12 amino acids. CDR3 coding DNA: TGCAGTGCTAGGATGACTAATGAAAAACTGTTTTTT. Protein sequence: CSARMTNEKLFF.

This clonotype was seen a single time. The chain joins TRBV5-1 to TRBJ2-7; 12 bases fit TRBD2. Germline assignment: CDR1 SGHRS and CDR2 YFSETQ. This CDR3 is 16 amino acids long. V was clipped by 2 bases and J by 1 base; unmatched bases: 4. This CDR3 reads CASSLPLAGGSYEQYF. The CDR3 nucleotides are TGCGCCAGCAGCTTACCACTAGCGGGGGGTTCCTACGAGCAGTACTTC.

The chain has TRBV24-1 and TRBJ2-3, with TRBD1 matching over 11 bases. V shed 10 bases, J shed 4 bases, and the junction held 6 bases outside the gene matches. Germline V gene sequence: CDR1 KGHDR, CDR2 SFDVKD. The CDR3 has 14 residues. The CDR3 spells CATQGQGDPDTQYF. The DNA of the CDR3 is TGTGCCACACAGGGACAGGGGGACCCAGATACGCAGTATTTT.

CDR3 coding DNA: TGTGCCAGCAGCGGCACGGACAGGGCCGAGCAGTACTTC. Translating gives CASSGTDRAEQYF. The gene calls are TRBV7-6 and TRBJ2-4, with 8 bases identical to TRBD1. The J call may be wrong; the DNA end is better matched by TRBJ2-7. Germline-derived CDR1 and CDR2 are SGHVS and FNYEAQ. The CDR3 consists of 13 residues.

The gene calls are TRBV7-9 and TRBJ2-3, with 9 bases identical to TRBD1. Germline CDR1 and CDR2: SEHNR and FQNEAQ (reference sequence). CDR3 length: 16 amino acids. V shed 5 bases, J shed 2 bases, and the junction held 8 bases outside the gene matches. The CDR3 nucleotides are TGTGCCAGCAGCAGAAGGACAGGGGACCACACAGATACGCAGTATTTT. This codes for CASSRRTGDHTDTQYF.